These 8 T cell receptor beta chains were sequenced from one sample in a study of patients and donors after allogeneic stem cell transplantation. TCRdb recomputed calls from the RT-PCR reads with MiXCR, one row per CDR3 protein. The sample yields about 960,000 distinct CDR3 sequences, over 15% seen once. Sequencing was carried out using blood, either unsorted or a sorted T cell fraction (not recorded which). Receptors originate from a human donor who was either an allogeneic HSCT recipient or a stem cell or donor lymphocyte infusion donor (not recorded which). It is not recorded whose cells these are; they may come from a transplant donor.

The rearrangement joins TRBV6-1 to TRBJ2-6, with D possibly matching TRBD1 (5 bases). The germline gives CDR1 MNHNS, CDR2 SASEGT. V lost 1 base and J lost 1, with 17 bases in between. The CDR3 contains 19 residues. The CDR3 loop is CASSEVGAVVRSGANVLTF. CDR3 bases: TGTGCCAGCAGTGAAGTTGGGGCGGTGGTCCGATCTGGGGCCAACGTCCTGACTTTC.

CDR3 region: CASSVYEAPDTQYF. Here the CDR3 DNA reads TGTGCCAGCAGCGTATATGAGGCTCCAGATACGCAGTATTTT. This chain joins TRBV9 and TRBJ2-3; D unresolved. The CDR3 has 14 residues. In germline, CDR1 is SGDLS, CDR2 YYNGEE. Between the trimmed V and J ends, which lost 1 base and 4 bases, there was a span of 10 bases.

V is TRBV5-1 and J is TRBJ2-5, with D uncertain. CDR1 is SGHRS and CDR2 is YFSETQ in the germline V gene. Between the trimmed V and J ends, which lost 6 bases and 2 bases, there was a span of 11 bases. The CDR3 is made up of 13 amino acids. DNA for the CDR3: TGCGCCAGCAAGGGAATAGCTCAAGAGACCCAGTACTTC. Translating gives CASKGIAQETQYF.

This chain links TRBV15 with TRBJ1-1; the D gene is possibly TRBD1 (5 bases). Trimming shortened V by 4 bases and J by 11 bases, and 17 bases separated the two germline ends. Germline-derived CDR1 and CDR2 are LNHNV and YYDKDF (reference sequence). The CDR3 loop spans 13 amino acids. CDR3 DNA: TGTGCCACCAGCATTTTCGGGGGAGCATCGGCTTTCTTT. Amino acid sequence: CATSIFGGASAFF.

This clonotype appeared a few times. The CDR3 region is CASSLGQRFPPSYEQYF. The CDR3 DNA is TGTGCCAGCAGTTTAGGACAGAGGTTCCCCCCCTCCTACGAGCAGTACTTC. The gene calls are TRBV12-3 or TRBV12-4 and TRBJ2-7; the D gene is possibly TRBD1 (5 bases). CDR3 size: 17 residues. Trimming left V 1 base short and J 0 bases short, with 16 bases between.

Ten or more counts support this clonotype. The chain is built from TRBV29-1 and TRBJ2-1, with D unclear. Germline-derived CDR1 and CDR2 are SQVTM and ANQGSEA. Trimming removed 4 bases at V and 3 bases at J, with 10 bases between. The length of the CDR3 is 13 residues. The CDR3 here is CSVVVGVYNEQFF. DNA for the CDR3: TGCAGCGTTGTGGTTGGGGTCTACAATGAGCAGTTCTTC.

The chain joins TRBV7-6 to TRBJ2-1; the D call may be TRBD1 or TRBD2 (5 bases each). The CDR3 extends over 13 amino acids. Trimming shortened V by 9 bases and J by 7 bases, and 16 bases separated the two germline ends. Germline values: CDR1 SGHVS, CDR2 FNYEAQ. CDR3 coding DNA: TGTGCCAGTGCGGGCACGAGGGGTAATGAGCAGTTCTTC. It encodes CASAGTRGNEQFF.

This chain uses TRBV7-2 with TRBJ1-5; 7 positions match TRBD1. CDR3 length equals 14 residues. Germline assignment: CDR1 SGHTA and CDR2 FQGNSA. V lost 3 bases and J lost 5; bases outside the gene matches: 4. This chain's CDR3 is CASSFDRDYQPQHF. As DNA, the CDR3 is TGTGCCAGCAGCTTCGACAGGGATTATCAGCCCCAGCATTTT.